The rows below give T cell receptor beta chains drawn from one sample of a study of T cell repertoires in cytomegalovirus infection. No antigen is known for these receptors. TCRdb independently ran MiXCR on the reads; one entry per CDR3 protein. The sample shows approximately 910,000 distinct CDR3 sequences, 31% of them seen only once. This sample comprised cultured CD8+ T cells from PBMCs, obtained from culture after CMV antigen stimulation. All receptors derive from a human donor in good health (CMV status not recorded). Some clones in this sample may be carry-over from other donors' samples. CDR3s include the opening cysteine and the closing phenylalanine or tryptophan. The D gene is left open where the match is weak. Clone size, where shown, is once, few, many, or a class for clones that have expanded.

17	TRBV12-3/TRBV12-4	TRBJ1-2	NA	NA	TGTGCCAGCAGTTTATTCCGGGACGGAGGGGGTAACTATGGCTACACCTTC	CASSLFRDGGGNYGYTF
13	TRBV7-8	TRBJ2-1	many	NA	TGTGCCAGCAGCGGTAGCAGCGACAATGAGCAGTTCTTC	CASSGSSDNEQFF
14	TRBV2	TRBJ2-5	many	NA	TGTGCCAGCAGCGAAGGACGGTACCAAGAGACCCAGTACTTC	CASSEGRYQETQYF
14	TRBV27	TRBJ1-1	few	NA	TGTGCCAGCATGGCGGGGGCAAGGGGAACTGAAGCTTTCTTT	CASMAGARGTEAFF
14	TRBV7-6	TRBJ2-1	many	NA	TGTGCCAGCAGCTCGGGGGACGTCTACAATGAGCAGTTCTTC	CASSSGDVYNEQFF
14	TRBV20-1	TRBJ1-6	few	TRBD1	TGCAGTGCTAGAAGGGACAGGGGGGATTCACCCCTCCACTTT	CSARRDRGDSPLHF
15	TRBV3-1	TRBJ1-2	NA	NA	TGTGCCAGCAGACCAGCGGGCGACGCTAACTATGGCTACACCTTC	CASRPAGDANYGYTF
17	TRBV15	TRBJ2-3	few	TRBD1	TGTGCCACCAGCCAGGGACAGGGAGGTGAATACACAGATACGCAGTATTTT	CATSQGQGGEYTDTQYF
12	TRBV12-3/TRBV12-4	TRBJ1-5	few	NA	TGTGCCAGCAGTTTTTTGCATCAGCCCCAGCATTTT	CASSFLHQPQHF
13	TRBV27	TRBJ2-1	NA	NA	TGTGCCAGCACCTGGGATTTGGGCTATGAGCAGTTCTTC	CASTWDLGYEQFF
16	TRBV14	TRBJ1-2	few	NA	TGTGCCAGCAGCCAAGATTTCGAGGACCACCGCTATGGCTACACCTTC	CASSQDFEDHRYGYTF
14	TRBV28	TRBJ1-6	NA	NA	TGTGCCAGCAGTACTGGAGTGGTCAATTCACCCCTCCACTTT	CASSTGVVNSPLHF
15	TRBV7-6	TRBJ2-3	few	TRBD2	TGTGCCAGTAAGAGGACTAGCGGGGGGTTAGATACGCAGTATTTT	CASKRTSGGLDTQYF
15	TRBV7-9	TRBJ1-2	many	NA	TGTGCCAGCAGCTCCGACAGGAGGATTATAGAAGGCTACACCTTC	CASSSDRRIIEGYTF
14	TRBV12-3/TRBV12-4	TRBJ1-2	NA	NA	TGTGCCAGCAGTTTCACGCAGGGTGGCAGTGGCTACACCTTC	CASSFTQGGSGYTF
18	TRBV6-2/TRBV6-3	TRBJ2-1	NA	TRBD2	TGTGCCAGCAGACCCGGGACTAGCGGGGGGGACTCCTACAATGAGCAGTTCTTC	CASRPGTSGGDSYNEQFF
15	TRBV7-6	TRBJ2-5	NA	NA	TGTGCCAACAGCAGCGACAAGGGGTTGGGTGAGACCCAGTACTTC	CANSSDKGLGETQYF
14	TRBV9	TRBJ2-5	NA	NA	TGTGCCAGCAGCGCCGGGGGTGGCGGTGGGACCCAGTACTTC	CASSAGGGGGTQYF
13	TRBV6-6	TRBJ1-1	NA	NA	TGTGCCAGCAGTTACTCGATGATCACTGAAGCTTTCTTT	CASSYSMITEAFF
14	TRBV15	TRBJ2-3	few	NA	TGTGCCACCAGCAGAGTCGGGGGTCCAGATACGCAGTATTTT	CATSRVGGPDTQYF
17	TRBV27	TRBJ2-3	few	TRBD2	TGTGCCAGCAGTTTTCCTTCGACTAGCGGGGAAACAGATACGCAGTATTTT	CASSFPSTSGETDTQYF
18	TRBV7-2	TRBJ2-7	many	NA	TGTGCCAGCAGCTCAACAGGGATCGGAAGGCAAGCTCGGTACGAGCAGTACTTC	CASSSTGIGRQARYEQYF
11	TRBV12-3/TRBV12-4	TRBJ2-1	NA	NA	TGTGCCACCCAAGAGAGCAATGAGCAGTTCTTC	CATQESNEQFF
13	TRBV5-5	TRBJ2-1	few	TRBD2	TGTGCCAGCAGTGGGGGGGGTCAACATGAGCAGTTCTTC	CASSGGGQHEQFF
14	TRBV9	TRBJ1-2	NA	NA	TGTGCCAGCAGGACGCAGGGAGTTAACTATGGCTACACCTTC	CASRTQGVNYGYTF
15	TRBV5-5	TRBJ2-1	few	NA	TGTGCCAGCAGCTTGATTAGGACGACCTACAATGAGCAGTTCTTC	CASSLIRTTYNEQFF
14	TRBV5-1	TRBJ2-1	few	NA	TGCGCCAGCAGCTTGGCGATAGGGCCCAATGAGCAGTTCTTC	CASSLAIGPNEQFF
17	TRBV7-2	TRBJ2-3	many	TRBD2	TGTGCCAGCAGCCCTAGGGGACTAGCGGGAAAGACAGATACGCAGTATTTT	CASSPRGLAGKTDTQYF
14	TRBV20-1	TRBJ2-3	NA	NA	TGCAGTGTTCCGTTTAGGACAGACGAAGATACGCAGTATTTT	CSVPFRTDEDTQYF
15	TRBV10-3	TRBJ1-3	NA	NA	TGTGCCATCAGTGAAGGCTTAACAGGGACGGGCACCATATATTTT	CAISEGLTGTGTIYF
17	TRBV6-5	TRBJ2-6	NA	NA	TGTGCCAGCACCCTTGGGTCTGGGGAACTTGGGGCCAACGTCCTGACTTTC	CASTLGSGELGANVLTF
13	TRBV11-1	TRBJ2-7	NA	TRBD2	TGTGCCAGCAGCTTAGGGACTAGTAACGAGCAGTACTTC	CASSLGTSNEQYF
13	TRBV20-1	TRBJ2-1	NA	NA	TGCAGTGCTCCATCGACAGGTTACAATGAGCAGTTCTTC	CSAPSTGYNEQFF
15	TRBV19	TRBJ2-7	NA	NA	TGTGCCAGTAGCCAGACAGTCCCAGAGGAGGACGAGCAGTACTTC	CASSQTVPEEDEQYF
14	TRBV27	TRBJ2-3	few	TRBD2	TGTGCCAGCACACGACTAGCACCCACAGATACGCAGTATTTT	CASTRLAPTDTQYF
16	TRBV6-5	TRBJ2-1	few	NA	TGTGCCAGCAGCCCCCTGGGTCCCCCCTCCCGGAATGAGCAGTTCTTC	CASSPLGPPSRNEQFF
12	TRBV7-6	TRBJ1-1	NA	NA	TGTGCCACCGCGACGTCCCGAGGAGAAGCTTTCTTT	CATATSRGEAFF
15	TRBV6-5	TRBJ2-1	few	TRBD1	TGTGCCAGCAGGCTCGGGACAGGGGTTTACAATGAGCAGTTCTTC	CASRLGTGVYNEQFF
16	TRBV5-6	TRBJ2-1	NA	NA	TGTGCCAGCAGCTTGCGGGCAGGGTTCTCCTACAATGAGCAGTTCTTC	CASSLRAGFSYNEQFF
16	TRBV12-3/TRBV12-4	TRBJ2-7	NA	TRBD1	TGTGCCAGCAGTGACCCCGGGACAGGGGGCCCCTACGAGCAGTACTTC	CASSDPGTGGPYEQYF
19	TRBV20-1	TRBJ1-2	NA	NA	TGCAGTGCTAGAGATTTTGGGCTCTGGCAGGCCCCTCCTAACTATGGCTACACCTTC	CSARDFGLWQAPPNYGYTF
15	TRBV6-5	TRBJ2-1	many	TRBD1	TGTGCCAGCAGTTACCGGGACAGACCATACAATGAGCAGTTCTTC	CASSYRDRPYNEQFF
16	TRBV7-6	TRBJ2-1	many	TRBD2	TGTGCCAGCAGCTTAATCTTTTTAGCGGGGAACAATGAGCAGTTCTTC	CASSLIFLAGNNEQFF
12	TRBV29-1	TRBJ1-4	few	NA	TGCAGCGTTGCACAGGGAAATGAAAAACTGTTTTTT	CSVAQGNEKLFF
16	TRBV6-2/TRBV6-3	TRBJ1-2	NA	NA	TGTGCCAGCGGCTTTCCCCGGGAGGACAGCAACTATGGCTACACCTTC	CASGFPREDSNYGYTF
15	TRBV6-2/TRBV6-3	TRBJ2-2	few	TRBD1	TGTGCCAGCAGGGAGGGGACAGGTCACACCGGGGAGCTGTTTTTT	CASREGTGHTGELFF
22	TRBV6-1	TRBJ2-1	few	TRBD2	TGTGCCAGCAGTCCCCGACAAGGTGTGGGACTAGCGGGGCTGAGCTCCTACAATGAGCAGTTCTTC	CASSPRQGVGLAGLSSYNEQFF
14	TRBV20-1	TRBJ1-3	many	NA	TGCAGTGCGACCAGACGGATCTCTGGAAACACCATATATTTT	CSATRRISGNTIYF
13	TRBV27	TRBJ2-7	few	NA	TGTGCCACGCGATCGGGGGCTCCCTACGAGCAGTACTTC	CATRSGAPYEQYF
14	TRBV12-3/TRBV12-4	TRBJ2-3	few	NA	TGTGCCAGCAGTTTTAGGAGAGGCTCAGATACGCAGTATTTT	CASSFRRGSDTQYF
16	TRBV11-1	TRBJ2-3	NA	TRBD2	TGTGCCAGCAGCTTAACTGGCGGGGGAGTCGCAGATACGCAGTATTTT	CASSLTGGGVADTQYF
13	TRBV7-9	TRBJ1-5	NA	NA	TGTGCCAGCAGCTTCGGGGGAGGGCGACCCCAGCATTTT	CASSFGGGRPQHF
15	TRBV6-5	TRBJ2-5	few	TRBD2	TGTGCCAGCAGGAACCCCCTAGCGGGGGTGGAGACCCAGTACTTC	CASRNPLAGVETQYF
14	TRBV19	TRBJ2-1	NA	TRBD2	TGTGCCAGTAGAAAGCGGGGATCCTACAATGAGCAGTTCTTC	CASRKRGSYNEQFF